A single sample is the source of the 32 T cell receptor beta chains below, sequenced in a study of post-analysis software for immune sequencing data. Whole-study findings and limits: Included in a set of roughly five TRBV segments more frequent in patients than controls were TRBV5-6, TRBV5-1 and TRBV20-1.

These TCRs' antigens remain unknown. Unique molecular identifiers featured in each of the TCR beta cDNA libraries. TCRdb ran MiXCR on the PCR reads and lists one entry per CDR3 protein. The data hold hundreds of thousands of distinct CDR3 sequences, with roughly 30% observed a single time. The specimen sequenced was blood. These receptors all stem from a girl under 18 with multiple sclerosis.

The V gene is TRBV28, the J gene TRBJ1-2, with 8 bases fitting TRBD1. The CDR3 sequence is 16 residues long. From germline, CDR1 is MDHEN and CDR2 SYDVKM. V shed 5 bases, J shed 4 bases, and the junction held 12 bases outside the gene matches. As DNA, the CDR3 is TGTGCCAGCAGTATAGACGCGGGACAGGCAACCTATGGCTACACCTTC. It specifies CASSIDAGQATYGYTF.

V usage is TRBV4-1 and J usage is TRBJ2-7; TRBD2 aligns across 10 bases. CDR3 size: 15 residues. The germline V gene encodes CDR1 MGHRA and CDR2 YSYEKL. Germline trimming cut 2 bases from V and 2 bases from J; bases unmatched to any gene: 3. This CDR3 is CASSQLSGGAYEQYF. The CDR3 DNA follows: TGCGCCAGCAGCCAATTAAGCGGGGGGGCCTACGAGCAGTACTTC.

The chain links TRBV3-1 to TRBJ2-3, with TRBD2 matching 7 bases. From germline, CDR1 is LGHDT and CDR2 YNNKEL (reference sequence). The V segment lost 1 base and the J segment 6 bases; nucleotides outside the gene matches: 4. The CDR3 has 14 amino acids. This chain's CDR3 is CASSQVLAEDTQYF. CDR3 in DNA: TGTGCCAGCAGCCAAGTGCTAGCGGAGGATACGCAGTATTTT.

The chain recombines TRBV28 with TRBJ2-7, with 10 nucleotides matching TRBD2. The CDR3 runs 18 residues. The germline V gene has CDR1 MDHEN and CDR2 SYDVKM. V gave up 2 bases and J gave up 0 bases; unmatched junction bases: 10. CDR3 residues: CASSLIVAGGTTSYEQYF. In nucleotides, the CDR3 is TGTGCCAGCAGTTTAATAGTAGCGGGAGGAACAACCTCCTACGAGCAGTACTTC.

The chain recombines TRBV19 with TRBJ1-2, with a weak D call TRBD1 (5 bases). The CDR3 is made up of 15 amino acids. CDR1 and CDR2 (germline): LNHDA, SQIVND (reference sequence). V lost 7 bases and J 4 bases, leaving 19 bases between the germline ends. The CDR3 sequence is CASTTQRGRSYGYTF. CDR3 bases: TGTGCCAGTACCACACAGAGGGGAAGAAGCTATGGCTACACCTTC. The full variable domain, its missing parts supplied by reference TRBV19 and TRBJ1-2, is DGGITQSPKYLFRKEGQNVTLSCEQNLNHDAMYWYRQDPGQGLRLIYYSQIVNDFQKGDIAEGYSVSREKKESFPLTVTSAQKNPTAFYLCASTTQRGRSYGYTFGSGTRLTVV.

The CDR3 DNA is TGCGCCAGCAGCCAAGTACTCGGACTAGCGGGAGTGAACACCGGGGAGCTGTTTTTT. Translation: CASSQVLGLAGVNTGELFF. The chain joins TRBV4-3 to TRBJ2-2; TRBD2 aligns across 13 bases. V was pared by 1 base and J by 1 base, with 6 bases of the junction left unmatched. CDR1 LGHNA and CDR2 YSLEER come from the germline V gene. The CDR3 spans 19 residues.

This chain joins TRBV28 and TRBJ2-4, with 10 bases lining up with TRBD2. TRBJ2-7 matches the DNA end more closely, so the J call is doubtful. The CDR3 runs 15 residues. Germline V gene sequence: CDR1 MDHEN, CDR2 SYDVKM. The CDR3 DNA sequence: TGTGCCAGCAGTGTTAGACTAGCGGGTTATGCCGAGCAGTACTTC. Its translation is CASSVRLAGYAEQYF.

This clonotype has ten or more counts. The gene calls are TRBV20-1 and TRBJ1-2; D is unresolved. CDR1 and CDR2 from the germline V gene are DFQATT and SNEGSKA (reference sequence). CDR3 size: 13 residues. The V and J ends lost 6 bases and 8 bases respectively, with 19 bases between them. CDR3 region: CSAPLPGVGGYTF. CDR3 coding DNA: TGCAGTGCCCCCCTTCCGGGTGTCGGGGGCTACACCTTC.

V and J are TRBV7-9 and TRBJ2-1, with TRBD2 matching 7 bases. The ends lost 5 bases at V and 7 bases at J; junction bases unmatched: 14. Germline assignment: CDR1 SEHNR and CDR2 FQNEAQ (reference sequence). This CDR3 is built from 16 residues. Here the CDR3 DNA reads TGTGCCAGCAGCGGGGGGGTAGGCGGGAGTGAGAATGAGCAGTTCTTC. Protein: CASSGGVGGSENEQFF.

The chain carries TRBV6-1 and TRBJ2-7; maybe TRBD2 (6 bases). Trimming stripped 5 bases from V and 2 bases from J, with 16 bases between. Germline V gives CDR1 MNHNS, CDR2 SASEGT. The CDR3 is 15 amino acids. The CDR3 region has the DNA TGTGCCAGCAGTAACCTTGGCGGGGACCCCTACGAGCAGTACTTC. Encoded protein: CASSNLGGDPYEQYF.

The genes are TRBV7-2 and TRBJ2-4; 8 nucleotides line up with TRBD2. The CDR3 length is 13 residues. From germline, CDR1 is SGHTA and CDR2 FQGNSA. Trimming at V came to 5 bases and at J to 8 bases, leaving 5 bases not matched to a gene. This chain's CDR3 is CASSPPSGHIQYF. CDR3 in DNA: TGTGCCAGCAGCCCCCCTAGCGGGCACATTCAGTACTTC.

The chain employs TRBV9 and TRBJ2-7; 9 bases agree with TRBD2. Germline V CDR1 and CDR2: SGDLS, YYNGEE. CDR3 length: 15 amino acids. Unmatched junction bases numbered 5, after V lost 4 bases and J lost 0 bases. CDR3 nucleotides: TGTGCCAGCAGCCGATTAGCGGGAGACTCCTACGAGCAGTACTTC. This gives the protein CASSRLAGDSYEQYF.

This clonotype was found many times. The rearrangement links TRBV29-1 to TRBJ2-5; 7 bases match TRBD2. J was trimmed by 5 bases and V by 7 bases; bases with no gene match: 13. The CDR3 has 14 residues. Germline-derived CDR1 and CDR2 are SQVTM and ANQGSEA. Here the CDR3 reads CSGDPAGEFETQYF. In DNA form, the CDR3 reads TGCAGCGGAGATCCGGCGGGAGAGTTCGAGACCCAGTACTTC.

This chain links TRBV14 with TRBJ2-3; possibly TRBD1 for D (6 bases). This CDR3 contains 18 residues. From germline, CDR1 is SGHDN and CDR2 FVKESK. V lost 4 bases and J lost 0, with 20 bases in between. CDR3 in DNA: TGTGCCAGCAGCCCCCTCGACAGGCCGATTCCTAGCACAGATACGCAGTATTTT. Protein product: CASSPLDRPIPSTDTQYF.

The chain is built from TRBV5-1 and TRBJ2-7, with TRBD1 matching over 10 bases. This CDR3 contains 15 residues. The V gene end was trimmed by 4 bases and the J gene end by 3 bases; junction bases not matched to a gene: 7. Germline CDR1 is SGHRS and CDR2 is YFSETQ. Written as DNA, the CDR3 is TGCGCCAGCAGCCTGAAGGGACAGGGGATCTACGAGCAGTACTTC. Protein: CASSLKGQGIYEQYF.

This chain connects TRBV3-1 to TRBJ2-7; 7 bases fit TRBD2. The trim removed 6 bases at V and 2 bases at J, leaving 10 bases unmatched. Germline V gene sequence: CDR1 LGHDT, CDR2 YNNKEL (reference sequence). The CDR3 consists of 15 residues. The CDR3 is CASSGGVATPYEQYF. In DNA form, the CDR3 reads TGTGCCAGCAGTGGGGGGGTCGCGACACCCTACGAGCAGTACTTC.

This clonotype was found a few times. The chain links TRBV12-3 or TRBV12-4 to TRBJ2-3, with 7 bases that match TRBD1. The J segment lost 6 bases and the V segment lost 6 bases, leaving 12 bases of the junction unmatched. The CDR3 runs to 15 residues. The CDR3: CASSLDRDSRDTQYF. The CDR3 DNA follows: TGTGCCAGCAGCCTCGACAGGGATAGCCGCGATACGCAGTATTTT.

There are a few counts of this clonotype. The gene calls are TRBV5-1 and TRBJ2-1, with D possibly TRBD2 on 7 matching bases. CDR3 length: 15 residues. Germline loops: CDR1 SGHRS, CDR2 YFSETQ. The V end was cut by 2 bases, the J end by 2 bases, with 11 bases between. CDR3 residues: CASSLEGGAYNEQFF. In nucleotides, the CDR3 is TGCGCCAGCAGCTTAGAGGGGGGGGCCTACAATGAGCAGTTCTTC.

Here the CDR3 DNA reads TGCGCCAGCAGCTTGGGTAGTGGACACAGTAATGAAAAACTGTTTTTT. It translates to CASSLGSGHSNEKLFF. V gene TRBV5-1 combines with J gene TRBJ1-4; D perhaps matches TRBD1 (5 bases). Germline CDR1 reads SGHRS; CDR2 reads YFSETQ. CDR3 length: 16 residues. V lost 0 bases and J lost 4, with 13 bases in between.

This clonotype was seen a few times. The V and J genes are TRBV20-1 and TRBJ2-5; D unclear. The CDR3 loop spans 14 amino acids. From germline, CDR1 is DFQATT and CDR2 SNEGSKA (reference sequence). Trimming stripped 3 bases from V and 5 bases from J, with 16 bases between. The CDR3 DNA reads TGCAGTGCTAGTTCTTTTGGGTACGAGGAGACCCAGTACTTC. It specifies CSASSFGYEETQYF.

This clonotype came up a few times. The chain carries TRBV2 and TRBJ2-4; D remains ambiguous. Germline lookup yields CDR1 SNHLY and CDR2 FYNNEI. The CDR3 consists of 12 residues. The CDR3 sequence is CAGEEAKNIQYF. As DNA, the CDR3 is TGTGCTGGCGAGGAAGCCAAAAACATTCAGTACTTC.

In this sample, this clonotype turned up a few times. V is TRBV7-8 and J is TRBJ2-1; no reliable D call. The V end lost 5 bases, the J end lost 0 bases, and 14 bases lay between the germline ends. The germline gives CDR1 SGHVS, CDR2 FQNEAQ. The CDR3 sequence is 16 residues long. The CDR3 protein is CASSLRSQSSYNEQFF. The DNA of the CDR3 is TGTGCCAGCAGCCTAAGATCTCAGAGCTCCTACAATGAGCAGTTCTTC.

As to this clonotype: At one end, the junction sequence differs from germline, possibly due to a read error. The chain combines TRBV9 with TRBJ1-2, with D maybe TRBD1 (5 bases). Germline V gene lookup returns CDR1 SGDLS and CDR2 YYNGEE. The CDR3 is 15 amino acids. The CDR3 DNA reads as TGTGCCAGCAGCTCAACCCAGTCAGGGCTCTATAGCTACACCTTC. This codes for CASSSTQSGLYSYTF.

This clonotype has more than one count but fewer than ten. V and J are TRBV7-2 and TRBJ2-1; a weak D match, TRBD2 (6 bases). The CDR3 runs 14 residues. Trimming left V 5 bases short and J 6 bases short, with 14 bases between. The germline V gene encodes CDR1 SGHTA and CDR2 FQGNSA. In DNA, the CDR3 is TGTGCCAGCAGCCGCCCGGGAGACGGCAATGAGCAGTTCTTC. Protein: CASSRPGDGNEQFF. Full variable domain (rest looked up from reference TRBV7-2 and TRBJ2-1): GAGVSQSPSNKVTEKGKDVELRCDPISGHTALYWYRQSLGQGLEFLIYFQGNSAPDKSGLPSDRFSAERTGGSVSTLTIQRTQQEDSAVYLCASSRPGDGNEQFFGPGTRLTVL.

This clonotype was found a few times. The chain has TRBV29-1 and TRBJ1-5; D is uncertain. Looked up from germline, CDR1 is SQVTM and CDR2 is ANQGSEA. The V end lost 5 bases, the J end lost 2 bases, and 13 bases lay between the germline ends. The CDR3 extends over 14 amino acids. The CDR3 here is CSVQGAGGNQPQHF. The CDR3 DNA is TGCAGCGTTCAAGGTGCCGGGGGCAATCAGCCCCAGCATTTT.

A few counts support this clonotype. The chain carries TRBV29-1 and TRBJ2-5, with 9 positions matching TRBD1. The CDR3 is 11 amino acids. The junction had 8 bases not matched to a gene; V was cut back by 5 bases and J by 13 bases. The V gene's germline CDR1 is SQVTM and CDR2 ANQGSEA. DNA for the CDR3: TGCAGCGTTCCCGGGACAGGGAGTCTGTACTTC. Encoded protein: CSVPGTGSLYF.

The chain couples TRBV7-2 to TRBJ2-1; TRBD2 agrees at 9 bases. CDR3 length: 15 residues. Germline V gene data show CDR1 as SGHTA and CDR2 as FQGNSA. J gave up 10 bases and V 1 base, and 8 bases lay outside the gene matches. The CDR3 DNA reads as TGTGCCAGCAGCTTAGAACCTAGCGGGATCAGGGAGCAGTTCTTC. Amino acids: CASSLEPSGIREQFF.

The rearrangement joins TRBV28 to TRBJ2-3, with 9 bases lining up with TRBD1. Trimming at V came to 5 bases and at J to 8 bases, leaving 14 bases not matched to a gene. CDR1 MDHEN and CDR2 SYDVKM come from the germline V gene. This CDR3 has 16 amino acids. CDR3 amino acids: CASSPDGQGRGGTQYF. The CDR3 region has the DNA TGTGCCAGCAGTCCTGATGGACAGGGGAGGGGAGGTACGCAGTATTTT.

The chain couples TRBV7-2 to TRBJ2-7; D call uncertain. There are 12 residues in the CDR3. Germline V gene sequence: CDR1 SGHTA, CDR2 FQGNSA. The V end lost 3 bases, the J end lost 4 bases, and 7 bases lay between the germline ends. The CDR3 spells CASSFHQYEQYF. CDR3 in DNA: TGTGCCAGCAGCTTCCACCAATACGAGCAGTACTTC.

The chain employs TRBV20-1 and TRBJ2-5; D unclear. The germline CDR1 and CDR2 sequences are DFQATT and SNEGSKA (reference sequence). The CDR3 has 12 amino acids. Trimming took 3 bases from V and 5 from J, leaving 10 bases between them. The CDR3 nucleotides read TGCAGTGCTAGCGGTCTTATCGAGACCCAGTACTTC. Translation gives CSASGLIETQYF.

There are a few counts of this clonotype. This chain connects TRBV12-3 or TRBV12-4 to TRBJ1-5; 9 bases line up with TRBD1. The CDR3 length is 14 residues. V trimming: 6 bases; J trimming: 6 bases; junction bases outside the gene matches: 6. The CDR3 coding sequence is TGTGCCAGCAGCCGGACAGGGGAGGTTCAGCCCCAGCATTTT. Protein: CASSRTGEVQPQHF.

This clonotype was observed once. The chain has TRBV28 and TRBJ2-5; TRBD1 is a possible D gene (5 bases). Germline CDR1 is MDHEN and CDR2 is SYDVKM. V lost 6 bases to trimming and J lost 2 bases, with 16 bases between them. This CDR3 is built from 15 residues. The CDR3, as DNA: TGTGCCAGCAGCATCCCCAGGGCTAGACAAGAGACCCAGTACTTC. This codes for CASSIPRARQETQYF.